What follows are 27 T cell receptor beta chains derived from one specimen sequenced in a study of blood T cell repertoires in COVID-19. Profiled with immunoSEQ multiplex PCR; TCRdb holds only in-frame clones, not every one. This sample carries some 140,000 clones, 80% to 90% of them seen once, and the ten largest clones take under 3%. Sequenced material: peripheral blood. These receptors were taken from a man aged 45-65 years with active COVID-19.

The rearrangement joins TRBV3-1 (or the pseudogene TRBV3-2) to TRBJ1-2; 8 bases fit TRBD1. Germline V CDR1 and CDR2: LGHDT, YNNKEL (reference sequence). The junction had 10 bases not matched to a gene; V was cut back by 4 bases and J by 6 bases. This CDR3 is 15 amino acids long. CDR3 protein: CASSPLQGAHNGYTF. CDR3 coding DNA: TGTGCCAGCAGCCCACTCCAGGGGGCTCATAATGGCTACACCTTC.

In nucleotides, the CDR3 is TGTGCTAGTTCCCCTAGCGGGGGGCTCGATAACCCCTCCTACAATGAGCAGTTCTTC. This sequence encodes CASSPSGGLDNPSYNEQFF. V usage is TRBV12-5 and J usage is TRBJ2-1, with 11 bases aligning to TRBD2. J lost 0 bases, V lost 8 bases, and 15 bases had no gene match. CDR3 length: 19 residues. Germline values: CDR1 LGHNT, CDR2 FRNRAP.

The chain is built from TRBV29-1 and TRBJ2-1; D might be TRBD1 (6 bases). CDR3 length: 13 amino acids. Trimming cost V 1 base and J 6 bases, with 10 bases left between them. Germline V gene sequence: CDR1 SQVTM, CDR2 ANQGSEA. CDR3 region: CSVEARGGNEQFF. As DNA, the CDR3 is TGCAGCGTTGAAGCCAGGGGCGGCAATGAGCAGTTCTTC.

V and J are TRBV5-1 and TRBJ1-2; D unclear. V gave up 4 bases and J gave up 8 bases, with 18 bases separating them. Germline CDR1 and CDR2: SGHRS and YFSETQ. The CDR3 contains 14 residues. CDR3 region: CASSPAAGLDGYTF. CDR3 in DNA: TGCGCCAGCAGCCCTGCCGCGGGGTTAGACGGCTACACCTTC.

The V call is TRBV20-1, the J call TRBJ1-1, with unresolved D. From germline, CDR1 is DFQATT and CDR2 SNEGSKA (reference sequence). Trimming removed 6 bases at V and 2 bases at J, with 7 bases between. There are 11 residues in the CDR3. CDR3 nucleotides: TGCAGTGCCCAGTTAAACACTGAAGCTTTCTTT. This gives the protein CSAQLNTEAFF.

The chain has TRBV7-9 and TRBJ2-3; TRBD2 matches at 10 bases. The CDR3 length is 14 residues. CDR1 and CDR2 (germline): SEHNR, FQNEAQ (reference sequence). V dropped 4 bases and J dropped 4; count of bases not matched to a gene: 2. CDR3 in amino acids: CASSSGTSADTQYF. The CDR3 region has the DNA TGTGCCAGCAGCTCCGGGACTAGCGCAGATACGCAGTATTTT.

V is TRBV5-4 and J is TRBJ1-3; D may be TRBD1 (6 bases). The germline gives CDR1 SGHNT, CDR2 YYREEE (reference sequence). Trimming shortened V by 5 bases and J by 6 bases, and 15 bases separated the two germline ends. The CDR3 extends over 14 amino acids. The DNA for the CDR3 is TGTGCCAGCAGTCGTGGGGGCAGCGAAAACACCATATATTTT. This sequence encodes CASSRGGSENTIYF.

The chain combines TRBV5-4 with TRBJ2-1; 11 bases agree with TRBD2. V dropped 7 bases and J dropped 5; count of bases not matched to a gene: 8. Germline V gene lookup returns CDR1 SGHNT and CDR2 YYREEE (reference sequence). The CDR3 sequence is 15 residues long. CDR3 DNA sequence: TGTGCCAGCGTCCCCGGGACTAGCGGAGACAATGAGCAGTTCTTC. Translated: CASVPGTSGDNEQFF.

The chain uses TRBV6-5 and TRBJ2-3; 12 positions agree with TRBD2. The CDR3 has 15 residues. The germline CDR1 and CDR2 sequences are MNHEY and SVGAGI. Trimming took 7 bases from V and 5 from J; bases not matched to a gene: 7. In nucleotides, the CDR3 is TGTGCCAGCAACCCTAGCGGGGGGGCTTTAGATACGCAGTATTTT. It codes for CASNPSGGALDTQYF.

The CDR3 coding sequence is TGTGCCACAAAAGGGGGGGGTAACACCGGGGAGCTGTTTTTT. Amino acid sequence: CATKGGGNTGELFF. The chain uses TRBV3-1 (or the pseudogene TRBV3-2) and TRBJ2-2; D may be TRBD2 (7 bases). Trimming shortened V by 10 bases and J by 2 bases, and 14 bases separated the two germline ends. Germline loops: CDR1 LGHDT, CDR2 YNNKEL (reference sequence). The CDR3 has 14 amino acids.

The V and J genes are TRBV7-2 and TRBJ2-5; 11 nucleotides line up with TRBD2. The CDR3 runs 14 residues. Germline values: CDR1 SGHTA, CDR2 FQGNSA. Germline trimming cut 2 bases from V and 5 bases from J; bases unmatched to any gene: 1. CDR3 in amino acids: CASSLSSGGETQYF. The DNA of the CDR3 is TGTGCCAGCAGCTTATCTAGCGGGGGGGAGACCCAGTACTTC.

The V and J genes are TRBV4-2 and TRBJ1-1; D gene uncertain. The ends were cut back, 0 bases at V and 1 base at J, with 3 bases in the middle. CDR1 is LGHNA, CDR2 YNFKEQ, per germline. The CDR3 consists of 13 residues. DNA for the CDR3: TGTGCCAGCAGCCAAGAGGCGAACACTGAAGCTTTCTTT. Protein product: CASSQEANTEAFF.

The V and J genes are TRBV10-3 and TRBJ2-5; 7 positions match TRBD1. The CDR3 consists of 15 residues. Germline values: CDR1 ENHRY, CDR2 SYGVKD. Unmatched junction bases numbered 8, after V lost 2 bases and J lost 5 bases. The CDR3 region is CAISETVQGQETQYF. The CDR3 DNA is TGTGCCATCAGTGAGACCGTACAGGGGCAGGAGACCCAGTACTTC.

This CDR3 reads CASSRQVKETQYF. The CDR3 DNA reads TGTGCCAGCAGCCGACAGGTTAAAGAGACCCAGTACTTC. This rearrangement joins TRBV7-2 to TRBJ2-5; perhaps TRBD1 as D (6 bases). V gave up 5 bases and J gave up 3 bases, with 10 bases separating them. This CDR3 has 13 residues. CDR1 is SGHTA and CDR2 is FQGNSA in the germline V gene.

The chain links TRBV27 to TRBJ2-1, with 8 bases that match TRBD2. V gave up 3 bases and J gave up 6 bases; unmatched junction bases: 4. CDR3 length: 14 amino acids. Germline CDR1 is MNHEY and CDR2 is SMNVEV (reference sequence). CDR3 nucleotides: TGTGCCAGCAGTTTTAGCGGGGCCACCAATGAGCAGTTCTTC. This codes for CASSFSGATNEQFF.

The chain uses TRBV2 and TRBJ2-1, with unresolved D. Trimming shortened V by 8 bases and J by 1 base, and 21 bases separated the two germline ends. Germline values: CDR1 SNHLY, CDR2 FYNNEI. The CDR3 has 17 amino acids. DNA for the CDR3: TGTGCCAGCGCCACACCGATGGCCCCTAGGTCCTACAATGAGCAGTTCTTC. This translates into CASATPMAPRSYNEQFF.

J is TRBJ1-3 and V is TRBV11-2, with 9 bases aligning to TRBD1. V lost 0 bases, J lost 4 bases, and 7 bases stayed unmatched. CDR1 and CDR2 from the germline V gene are SGHAT and FQNNGV. This CDR3 region has 17 residues. This CDR3 is CASSLEGQGLRGNTIYF. The CDR3 DNA follows: TGTGCCAGCAGCTTAGAGGGACAGGGACTCCGCGGAAACACCATATATTTT. Combining the CDR3 with reference TRBV11-2 and TRBJ1-3 gives the whole variable domain EAGVAQSPRYKIIEKRQSVAFWCNPISGHATLYWYQQILGQGPKLLIQFQNNGVVDDSQLPKDRFSAERLKGVDSTLKIQPAKLEDSAVYLCASSLEGQGLRGNTIYFGEGSWLTVV.

The gene calls are TRBV2 and TRBJ1-6; D gene unclear. Germline V gene sequence: CDR1 SNHLY, CDR2 FYNNEI. With 3 bases removed from V and 7 bases from J, the gap between germline ends came to 7 bases. This CDR3 has 13 residues. CDR3: CASSDYGNSPLHF. Written as DNA, the CDR3 is TGTGCCAGCAGTGACTACGGGAATTCACCCCTCCACTTT.

This chain connects TRBV7-8 to TRBJ2-7; TRBD1 matches at 7 bases. Germline CDR1 SGHVS, CDR2 FQNEAQ. The CDR3 covers 14 residues. J was trimmed by 7 bases and V by 4 bases; bases with no gene match: 10. The DNA for the CDR3 is TGTGCCAGCAGCTGGGCGAGGGGGCGGTTGGAGCAGTACTTC. Its translation: CASSWARGRLEQYF.

CDR3 in DNA: TGTGCCAGCAGCTACTTCACAGGGATTGGGAAAGAGACCCAGTACTTC. The encoded protein is CASSYFTGIGKETQYF. The V call is TRBV5-6, the J call TRBJ2-5; TRBD1 is a possible D gene (6 bases). This CDR3 comprises 16 residues. Trimming cost V 3 bases and J 3 bases, with 18 bases left between them. Germline V gene data show CDR1 as SGHDT and CDR2 as YYEEEE.

The V call is TRBV23-1, the J call TRBJ2-7, with 7 bases that match TRBD1. TRBV23-1 is filed as an ORF, its function uncertain. V shed 4 bases and J 2 bases; nucleotides not matched to a gene: 11. CDR3 size: 16 residues. The CDR3 nucleotides are TGCGCCAGCAGTCCGACAGGGAGTGGGGCCCCCTACGAGCAGTACTTC. It specifies CASSPTGSGAPYEQYF.

The chain uses TRBV4-1 and TRBJ1-1; D not resolved. Looked up from germline, CDR1 is MGHRA and CDR2 is YSYEKL. V lost 7 bases, J lost 4 bases, and 19 bases lay in between. The CDR3 extends over 15 amino acids. For the CDR3, the DNA is TGCGCCAGCACCCCGGCGGACCGCGGGGTCACTGAAGCTTTCTTT. It yields the protein CASTPADRGVTEAFF.

V and J are TRBV5-4 and TRBJ2-5; possible D gene TRBD2, 5 bases. Germline V CDR1 and CDR2: SGHNT, YYREEE (reference sequence). V was trimmed by 4 bases and J by 4 bases, leaving 11 bases between them. This CDR3 has 13 amino acids. As DNA, the CDR3 is TGTGCCAGCAGCAACCGGAGCGGAGAGACCCAGTACTTC. Translating gives CASSNRSGETQYF.

The chain links TRBV4-1 to TRBJ2-7, with 10 nucleotides matching TRBD2. Germline trimming cut 1 base from V and 6 bases from J; bases unmatched to any gene: 9. The CDR3 is 16 amino acids. CDR1 MGHRA and CDR2 YSYEKL come from the germline V gene. The CDR3 nucleotides read TGCGCCAGCAGCCAAGGCTCCCTAGCGGGGGAGCGCGAGCAGTACTTC. It yields the protein CASSQGSLAGEREQYF.

The V and J genes are TRBV6-2 or TRBV6-3 and TRBJ2-7; D might be TRBD1 (5 bases). Germline CDR1 is MNHEY and CDR2 is SVGEGT. This CDR3 comprises 13 residues. Trimming took off 5 bases at V and 2 bases at J, with 10 bases between the two ends. The CDR3 sequence: CASSRRQTYEQYF. The DNA for the CDR3 is TGTGCCAGCAGTCGACGACAGACCTACGAGCAGTACTTC.

The chain is built from TRBV28 and TRBJ2-2; TRBD1 matches 8 bases. V lost 5 bases, J lost 3 bases, and 5 bases stayed unmatched. The CDR3 consists of 15 residues. Per the germline V gene, CDR1 is MDHEN and CDR2 is SYDVKM. CDR3 in amino acids: CASSTGQEYTGELFF. CDR3 nucleotide sequence: TGTGCCAGCAGTACGGGACAGGAGTACACCGGGGAGCTGTTTTTT.

The chain has TRBV18 and TRBJ2-1; D is possibly TRBD1 (6 bases). The V end was cut by 3 bases, the J end by 3 bases, with 9 bases between. The CDR3 is made up of 14 amino acids. Germline V gene sequence: CDR1 KGHSH, CDR2 LQKENI. The CDR3 spells CASSPSGDYNEQFF. The CDR3 DNA follows: TGTGCCAGCTCACCGTCAGGGGACTACAATGAGCAGTTCTTC.